Each of the 21 T cell receptor beta chains below was sequenced from the same sample in a study of CD8+ T cells in alopecia areata. cDNA reverse transcribed from extracted RNA served as the sequencing template. Assay: immunoSEQ multiplex PCR; the TCRdb copy retains only in-frame clones and omits some. The sample lists about 300,000 clones; 58% were seen once. Treatment: oral pan-JAK inhibitor, 5-10 mg twice daily. The specimen comprised CD4+ T cells sorted from blood, sampled at week 24, from a patient treated with tofacitinib. These receptors were obtained from a human donor with alopecia areata.

The rearrangement links TRBV5-6 to TRBJ2-1; D perhaps matches TRBD2 (5 bases). Per germline, CDR1 SGHDT and CDR2 YYEEEE. This CDR3 is built from 15 residues. Trimming shortened V by 3 bases and J by 1 base, and 11 bases separated the two germline ends. The CDR3, as DNA: TGTGCCAGCAGCTCGGTCAGGAGGTCCTACAATGAGCAGTTCTTC. Translating it yields CASSSVRRSYNEQFF.

This sequence joins TRBV4-1 and TRBJ1-5, with unresolved D. The CDR3 length is 13 residues. V shed 3 bases and J shed 4 bases, with 7 bases lying between them. Germline loops: CDR1 MGHRA, CDR2 YSYEKL. The CDR3 reads CASSHTENQPQHF. The CDR3 DNA follows: TGCGCCAGCAGCCACACAGAGAATCAGCCCCAGCATTTT.

The chain has TRBV29-1 and TRBJ2-3; perhaps D is TRBD1 or TRBD2 (5 bases each). There are 15 residues in the CDR3. From germline, CDR1 is SQVTM and CDR2 ANQGSEA. Between the trimmed V and J ends, which lost 3 bases and 4 bases, there was a span of 17 bases. The chain's CDR3 is CSVDWDPLDADTQYF. In nucleotides, the CDR3 is TGCAGCGTTGATTGGGACCCTTTGGATGCAGATACGCAGTATTTT.

This clone appeared a few times. V gene TRBV9 combines with J gene TRBJ1-3; D is unresolved. The germline gives CDR1 SGDLS, CDR2 YYNGEE. Trimming stripped 0 bases from V and 1 base from J, with 5 bases between. The CDR3 length is 14 residues. In DNA form, the CDR3 reads TGTGCCAGCAGCGTAGAAGGATCTGGAAACACCATATATTTT. This sequence encodes CASSVEGSGNTIYF.

This clone is a singleton in its sample. V is TRBV30 and J is TRBJ1-6; D is uncertain. The CDR3 has 14 residues. From germline, CDR1 is GTSNPN and CDR2 SVGIG (reference sequence). V gave up 0 bases and J gave up 8 bases, with 11 bases separating them. This CDR3 reads CAWSVRFLDSPLHF. The CDR3 DNA reads TGTGCCTGGAGTGTACGGTTCCTCGATTCACCCCTCCACTTT.

The J gene is TRBJ2-3, the V gene TRBV13; unclear D gene. CDR1 is PRHDT and CDR2 is FYEKMQ in the germline V gene (reference sequence). Between the trimmed V and J ends, which lost 5 bases and 3 bases, there was a span of 9 bases. The CDR3 covers 13 residues. The chain's CDR3 is CASSRPETDTQYF. Written as DNA, the CDR3 is TGTGCCAGCAGCCGACCGGAAACAGATACGCAGTATTTT.

The chain combines TRBV15 with TRBJ2-4, with 9 bases aligning to TRBD2. V was pared by 1 base and J by 5 bases, with 3 bases of the junction left unmatched. Germline V CDR1 and CDR2: LNHNV, YYDKDF (reference sequence). The CDR3 sequence is 15 residues long. The CDR3 coding sequence is TGTGCCACCAGCAGAGTTGCGGGGGGGCAAAACATTCAGTACTTC. This codes for CATSRVAGGQNIQYF.

The chain employs TRBV5-1 and TRBJ1-1; TRBD1 is a possible D gene (5 bases). V gave up 4 bases and J gave up 1 base, with 14 bases separating them. The germline V gene has CDR1 SGHRS and CDR2 YFSETQ. This CDR3 is 15 amino acids long. In DNA, the CDR3 is TGCGCCAGCAGCCTGGTCCCTACAGGGAACACTGAAGCTTTCTTT. Protein: CASSLVPTGNTEAFF.

The gene calls are TRBV6-5 and TRBJ1-5; D uncertain. There are 15 residues in the CDR3. Germline V gene data show CDR1 as MNHEY and CDR2 as SVGAGI. V shed 7 bases and J shed 0 bases, with 13 bases lying between them. CDR3 in DNA: TGTGCCAGCAATCCGGCAGGCTATAGCAATCAGCCCCAGCATTTT. Protein: CASNPAGYSNQPQHF.

The chain links TRBV28 to TRBJ2-3, with 7 positions matching TRBD2. J was trimmed by 10 bases and V by 6 bases; bases with no gene match: 7. The CDR3 runs 12 residues. The germline CDR1 and CDR2 sequences are MDHEN and SYDVKM. The CDR3 DNA is TGTGCCAGCAGCCTTCGGGCGGGGGCGCAGTATTTT. Translating gives CASSLRAGAQYF. Drawing the rest from reference TRBV28 and TRBJ2-3, the complete variable domain is DVKVTQSSRYLVKRTGEKVFLECVQDMDHENMFWYRQDPGLGLRLIYFSYDVKMKEKGDIPEGYSVSREKKERFSLILESASTNQTSMYLCASSLRAGAQYFGPGTRLTVL.

On this clone: Distinct nucleotide sequences in the sample also encode this CDR3. The chain carries TRBV29-1 and TRBJ1-1; unclear D gene. The germline V gene has CDR1 SQVTM and CDR2 ANQGSEA. CDR3 length: 13 amino acids. V was trimmed by 4 bases and J by 0 bases, leaving 9 bases between them. CDR3 loop: CSVVRPMNTEAFF. CDR3 in DNA: TGCAGCGTTGTCCGACCTATGAACACTGAAGCTTTCTTT.

The J gene is TRBJ2-5, the V gene TRBV10-3, with D hard to call. The CDR3 totals 12 residues. Trimming left V 0 bases short and J 5 bases short, with 4 bases between. Germline V gene lookup returns CDR1 ENHRY and CDR2 SYGVKD. In DNA form, the CDR3 reads TGTGCCATCAGTGAGTCACGGGAGACCCAGTACTTC. Its translation: CAISESRETQYF.

This clone has a handful of counts. The chain is built from TRBV7-9 and TRBJ2-5; D may match TRBD1 or TRBD2 (5 bases each). Looked up from germline, CDR1 is SEHNR and CDR2 is FQNEAQ (reference sequence). Trimming pared 5 bases from V and 0 bases from J, leaving 19 bases between. The CDR3 runs to 17 residues. The CDR3 nucleotides read TGTGCCAGCAGCACCCACCCCAGGGACCGGTACCAAGAGACCCAGTACTTC. It is translated as CASSTHPRDRYQETQYF.

Turning to this clone: Other DNA sequences of this sample code for an identical CDR3. The chain employs TRBV20-1 and TRBJ1-2; D remains ambiguous. V gave up 3 bases and J gave up 3 bases, with 5 bases separating them. The CDR3 covers 11 residues. Germline V gene data show CDR1 as DFQATT and CDR2 as SNEGSKA (reference sequence). The CDR3 spells CSARTDYGYTF. CDR3 sequence (DNA): TGCAGTGCTAGGACGGACTATGGCTACACCTTC.

V usage is TRBV28 and J usage is TRBJ1-2; the match to TRBD1 covers 12 bases. The junction had 9 bases not matched to a gene; V was cut back by 6 bases and J by 7 bases. Looked up from germline, CDR1 is MDHEN and CDR2 is SYDVKM. CDR3 length: 15 residues. The CDR3 sequence is CASRSPGTGGGGYTF. CDR3 bases: TGTGCCAGCAGGAGCCCCGGGACAGGGGGCGGTGGCTACACCTTC.

This clone was recorded a few times. J is TRBJ2-2 and V is TRBV28; D unresolved. CDR3 length: 17 amino acids. Trimming pared 6 bases from V and 5 bases from J, leaving 22 bases between. The germline CDR1 and CDR2 sequences are MDHEN and SYDVKM. CDR3 bases: TGTGCCAGCAGCTCTGGGCGCGCCTTCATACAAACCGGGGAGCTGTTTTTT. Amino acids: CASSSGRAFIQTGELFF.

This chain links TRBV30 with TRBJ1-2; 8 nucleotides line up with TRBD1. CDR1 and CDR2 (germline): GTSNPN, SVGIG (reference sequence). J was trimmed by 4 bases and V by 4 bases; bases with no gene match: 5. The CDR3 is made up of 13 amino acids. The CDR3: CAWMSGGAYGYTF. Here the CDR3 DNA reads TGTGCCTGGATGTCAGGGGGCGCCTATGGCTACACCTTC.

The chain joins TRBV7-9 to TRBJ1-2; weak D call: TRBD1 (5 bases). This CDR3 has 13 residues. V lost 1 base to trimming and J lost 7 bases, with 10 bases between them. The germline V gene encodes CDR1 SEHNR and CDR2 FQNEAQ (reference sequence). The CDR3: CASSLVQGTGYTF. CDR3 DNA sequence: TGTGCCAGCAGCTTAGTGCAGGGAACTGGCTACACCTTC. Together with reference TRBV7-9 and TRBJ1-2, the CDR3 gives the full variable domain: DTGVSQNPRHKITKRGQNVTFRCDPISEHNRLYWYRQTLGQGPEFLTYFQNEAQLEKSRLLSDRFSAERPKGSFSTLEIQRTEQGDSAMYLCASSLVQGTGYTFGSGTRLTVV.

This chain joins TRBV6-1 and TRBJ1-5; no clear D. The CDR3 spans 17 residues. Per the germline V gene, CDR1 is MNHNS and CDR2 is SASEGT. The ends were cut back, 0 bases at V and 4 bases at J, with 16 bases in the middle. The CDR3 region is CASSEALMWIANQPQHF. As DNA, the CDR3 is TGTGCCAGCAGTGAAGCGCTCATGTGGATAGCAAATCAGCCCCAGCATTTT.

This chain joins TRBV11-2 and TRBJ2-1, with a possible D match to TRBD1 (5 bases). From germline, CDR1 is SGHAT and CDR2 FQNNGV. The CDR3 spans 15 residues. Trimming shortened V by 1 base and J by 0 bases, and 7 bases separated the two germline ends. The CDR3 DNA reads TGTGCCAGCAGCTTAGCAGGGAACTCCTACAATGAGCAGTTCTTC. This sequence encodes CASSLAGNSYNEQFF.

This chain joins TRBV29-1 and TRBJ2-7; no firm D call. The V end was cut by 4 bases, the J end by 0 bases, with 22 bases between. CDR3 length equals 17 residues. The germline gives CDR1 SQVTM, CDR2 ANQGSEA. The DNA of the CDR3 is TGCAGCGTTGGTTCCGCGACTGGGTTGTTGAGCTCCTACGAGCAGTACTTC. Its protein is CSVGSATGLLSSYEQYF.